The 11 T cell receptor beta chains below come from one sample, sequenced in a study of T cell repertoires in cytomegalovirus infection. No antigen is known for these receptors. TCRdb redid the calling of the reads with MiXCR, one entry per CDR3 protein. The sample has 550,000 to 850,000 distinct CDR3 sequences; 33% are singletons. The sample was cultured PBMCs, taken from culture after CMV antigen stimulation. The receptors were sampled from a human donor in good health (CMV status not recorded). Some clones in this sample may be carry-over from other donors' samples.

This clonotype showed up many times. This sequence joins TRBV7-9 and TRBJ1-4, with 7 bases that match TRBD1. The germline V gene has CDR1 SEHNR and CDR2 FQNEAQ (reference sequence). This CDR3 has 14 residues. V dropped 2 bases and J dropped 8; count of bases not matched to a gene: 5. The CDR3 bases are TGTGCCAGCAGCTTACTCCAGGGGGACGAAAAACTGTTTTTT. It codes for CASSLLQGDEKLFF.

The table lists this clonotype with a few counts. The chain joins TRBV6-5 to TRBJ1-1, with D unresolved. Germline CDR1 reads MNHEY; CDR2 reads SVGAGI. This CDR3 has 13 amino acids. V was shortened by 6 bases and J by 3 bases, with 11 bases between the two germline ends. CDR3 protein: CASRRSVDTEAFF. The CDR3 region has the DNA TGTGCCAGCAGGAGATCGGTGGACACTGAAGCTTTCTTT.

This clonotype was observed at least ten times. The chain carries TRBV7-2 and TRBJ2-3, with D uncertain. V lost 0 bases and J lost 2, with 6 bases in between. The CDR3 totals 14 residues. Per germline, CDR1 SGHTA and CDR2 FQGNSA. CDR3 bases: TGTGCCAGCAGCTTAGCCTCCGCCACAGATACGCAGTATTTT. Its translation is CASSLASATDTQYF.

This clonotype was detected a few times. This rearrangement joins TRBV6-2 or TRBV6-3 to TRBJ2-1, with 8 bases matching TRBD1. The CDR3 consists of 11 residues. With 5 bases clipped from V and 15 bases from J, the junction kept 6 bases outside the gene matches. CDR1 and CDR2 from the germline V gene are MNHEY and SVGEGT. CDR3 amino acids: CASSRRQGRFF. The DNA for the CDR3 is TGTGCCAGCAGTCGCCGACAGGGGAGGTTCTTC.

This clonotype was counted a single time. The V gene is TRBV7-2, the J gene TRBJ2-2, with D possibly called TRBD1 or TRBD2 (6 bases each). Germline V gene sequence: CDR1 SGHTA, CDR2 FQGNSA. The ends were cut back, 1 base at V and 6 bases at J, with 15 bases in the middle. The CDR3 is made up of 16 amino acids. The CDR3 sequence is CASSLEAIGGPGELFF. In DNA form, the CDR3 reads TGTGCCAGCAGCTTAGAGGCGATTGGGGGGCCCGGGGAGCTGTTTTTT.

This clonotype appeared a few times. This chain uses TRBV7-8 with TRBJ2-1, with TRBD1 matching over 8 bases. The CDR3 consists of 16 residues. V shed 5 bases and J 6 bases; nucleotides not matched to a gene: 12. Germline V CDR1 and CDR2: SGHVS, FQNEAQ. This chain's CDR3 is CASSPITGGLVNEQFF. In DNA form, the CDR3 reads TGTGCCAGCAGCCCCATAACAGGGGGATTGGTCAATGAGCAGTTCTTC.

This clonotype appeared a few times. This rearrangement joins TRBV7-2 to TRBJ2-1; D tentatively reads TRBD1 or TRBD2 (6 bases each). Trimming shortened V by 5 bases and J by 0 bases, and 14 bases separated the two germline ends. Germline V CDR1 and CDR2: SGHTA, FQGNSA. This CDR3 contains 16 residues. This CDR3 is CASSAGGPGSYNEQFF. CDR3 in DNA: TGTGCCAGCAGCGCCGGGGGCCCCGGCTCCTACAATGAGCAGTTCTTC.

This clonotype appeared once. V usage is TRBV12-3 or TRBV12-4 and J usage is TRBJ1-5; TRBD1 matches at 7 bases. This CDR3 has 14 residues. The junction had 4 bases not matched to a gene; V was cut back by 5 bases and J by 3 bases. As DNA, the CDR3 is TGTGCCAGCAGTCCAGGGGGTTACAATCAGCCCCAGCATTTT. This translates into CASSPGGYNQPQHF.

The sample holds one count of this clonotype. The chain carries TRBV5-4 and TRBJ1-4, with a tentative D call TRBD1 (6 bases). The CDR3 sequence is 15 residues long. The V end was cut by 0 bases, the J end by 8 bases, with 14 bases between. Per germline, CDR1 SGHNT and CDR2 YYREEE (reference sequence). For the CDR3, the DNA is TGTGCCAGCAGCTTGGAATCTGGGGGCGGCGAAAAACTGTTTTTT. Translating it yields CASSLESGGGEKLFF. Full variable domain (remainder filled in from reference TRBV5-4 and TRBJ1-4): ETGVTQSPTHLIKTRGQQVTLRCSSQSGHNTVSWYQQALGQGPQFIFQYYREEENGRGNFPPRFSGLQFPNYSSELNVNALELDDSALYLCASSLESGGGEKLFFGSGTQLSVL.

The chain links TRBV4-1 to TRBJ2-5, with D perhaps given as TRBD1 or TRBD2 (6 bases each). The CDR3 runs to 14 residues. CDR1 is MGHRA and CDR2 is YSYEKL in the germline V gene. V was clipped by 2 bases and J by 5 bases, with 12 bases between them. The CDR3 sequence: CASSQQQGGETQYF. DNA of the CDR3: TGCGCCAGCAGCCAACAACAGGGAGGTGAGACCCAGTACTTC.

V gene TRBV18 combines with J gene TRBJ2-7; D is possibly TRBD1 or TRBD2 (5 bases each). In germline, CDR1 is KGHSH, CDR2 LQKENI. The V end was cut by 4 bases, the J end by 0 bases, with 13 bases between. The CDR3 is made up of 15 amino acids. The CDR3 region is CASSLRTDSSYEQYF. DNA for the CDR3: TGTGCCAGCTCACTTAGGACTGACAGCTCCTACGAGCAGTACTTC.